This is a list of T cell receptor beta chains from one sample in a study of CD8 T cells in ankylosing spondylitis. MiXCR, run by TCRdb on the 5' RACE reads, gives a single entry per CDR3 protein. The data show some 840,000 distinct CDR3 sequences, with roughly 12% seen just once and 0.51% held by the top ten. The material sequenced was blood, either unsorted or a sorted T cell fraction (not recorded which). The source is a male donor with ankylosing spondylitis. The CDR3 runs from the conserved cysteine through the conserved F or W. A D gene is named only where the DNA matches it firmly. Not every row has a clone size; where given, it reads once, few, many or a size class.

d_gene	abundance	v_gene	j_gene	CDR3aa	CDR3nt
TRBD1	.	TRBV6-1	TRBJ2-1	CASSTGTGGSGEQFF	TGTGCCAGCAGTACCGGGACAGGTGGTTCTGGTGAGCAGTTCTTC
.	many	TRBV29-1	TRBJ1-2	CSVGAGGYGYTF	TGCAGCGTAGGGGCAGGAGGTTACGGCTACACCTTC
.	.	TRBV18	TRBJ2-4	CASSPSSRNIQYF	TGTGCCAGCTCACCATCGTCGCGAAACATTCAGTACTTC
.	few	TRBV5-6	TRBJ2-1	CASSLKQTTEQFF	TGTGCCAGCAGCTTGAAACAGACCACTGAGCAGTTCTTC
.	few	TRBV5-1	TRBJ2-7	CASSRVSGRYEQYF	TGCGCCAGCAGCCGGGTCTCCGGCAGGTACGAGCAGTACTTC
.	.	TRBV5-1	TRBJ2-5	CASSIRQGIGKTQYF	TGCGCCAGCAGTATAAGGCAGGGAATTGGGAAGACCCAGTACTTC
TRBD1	.	TRBV5-1	TRBJ1-2	CASSVLQQGASYGYTF	TGCGCCAGCAGCGTATTACAACAGGGGGCCTCCTATGGCTACACCTTC
.	few	TRBV4-3	TRBJ1-2	CASSQSRDALGYTF	TGCGCCAGCAGCCAATCTCGGGACGCCTTGGGCTACACCTTC
.	.	TRBV27	TRBJ1-4	CASSPRSLGPREEGSEKLFF	TGTGCCAGCAGTCCCCGCTCGTTGGGACCCAGGGAGGAAGGAAGCGAAAAACTGTTTTTT
.	.	TRBV12-3/TRBV12-4	TRBJ2-1	CASRPTAEKQFF	TGTGCCAGCAGGCCCACTGCCGAAAAGCAGTTCTTC
TRBD1	.	TRBV7-2	TRBJ2-7	CASSLGTGAGGYEQYF	TGTGCCAGCAGCTTAGGGACAGGGGCTGGCGGCTACGAGCAGTACTTC
.	few	TRBV5-4	TRBJ2-1	CASSLLVAGEQFF	TGTGCCAGCAGCTTGCTGGTAGCCGGGGAGCAGTTCTTC